Each of the 16 T cell receptor beta chains below was sequenced from the same sample in a study of PD-L1 blockade in urothelial cancer. Time point described: peripheral blood 6 weeks after treatment start. Sequencing was performed with immunoSEQ multiplex PCR; in TCRdb, only in-frame clones are kept and a portion is missing. The sample holds about 23,000 clones; more than 75% are singletons and the top ten take approximately 10%. The sample was PBMCs, taken around atezolizumab (anti-PD-L1) treatment. The receptors originated from a woman aged 60-75 years with urothelial cancer.

The CDR3 loop reads CASSLAKDASEVKNIQYF. The CDR3 bases are TGCGCCAGCAGCTTGGCCAAAGACGCATCAGAGGTCAAAAACATTCAGTACTTC. The rearrangement uses TRBV5-1 and TRBJ2-4, with unresolved D. This CDR3 contains 18 residues. Germline values: CDR1 SGHRS, CDR2 YFSETQ. Trimming took off 0 bases at V and 3 bases at J, with 19 bases between the two ends.

The genes are TRBV7-2 and TRBJ2-7; 7 bases map to TRBD2. CDR1 is SGHTA, CDR2 FQGNSA, per germline. CDR3 size: 14 residues. J lost 5 bases, V lost 2 bases, and 6 bases had no gene match. CDR3 sequence reads: CASSLIWGGNEQYF. DNA of the CDR3: TGTGCCAGCAGCTTAATATGGGGGGGAAACGAGCAGTACTTC. The full variable domain, its missing parts supplied by reference TRBV7-2 and TRBJ2-7, is GAGVSQSPSNKVTEKGKDVELRCDPISGHTALYWYRQSLGQGLEFLIYFQGNSAPDKSGLPSDRFSAERTGGSVSTLTIQRTQQEDSAVYLCASSLIWGGNEQYFGPGTRLTVT.

The chain carries TRBV9 and TRBJ1-4; D remains unclear. Trimming removed 4 bases from V and 3 bases from J, with 10 bases in between. Germline loops: CDR1 SGDLS, CDR2 YYNGEE. The CDR3 runs 14 residues. CDR3: CASSSGFANEKLFF. The CDR3 DNA reads TGTGCCAGCAGCTCGGGGTTCGCTAATGAAAAACTGTTTTTT. The full variable domain, completed using reference TRBV9 and TRBJ1-4, is DSGVTQTPKHLITATGQRVTLRCSPRSGDLSVYWYQQSLDQGLQFLIQYYNGEERAKGNILERFSAQQFPDLHSELNLSSLELGDSALYFCASSSGFANEKLFFGSGTQLSVL.

The chain combines TRBV6-1 with TRBJ2-1; 12 bases line up with TRBD2. The CDR3 contains 16 residues. The germline V gene has CDR1 MNHNS and CDR2 SASEGT. The trim removed 4 bases at V and 0 bases at J, leaving 1 base unmatched. The CDR3 nucleotides are TGTGCCAGCAGTGCGACTAGCGGGAGCTCCTACAATGAGCAGTTCTTC. The encoded protein is CASSATSGSSYNEQFF.

The genes are TRBV4-3 and TRBJ1-6; D is undetermined. This CDR3 has 15 amino acids. Per the germline V gene, CDR1 is LGHNA and CDR2 is YSLEER. V was shortened by 2 bases and J by 5 bases, with 10 bases between the two germline ends. The CDR3 DNA reads TGCGCCAGCAGCCAAACGGCAGGCAATAATTCACCCCTCCACTTT. Amino acid sequence: CASSQTAGNNSPLHF.

By share, this clone counts as medium-sized. V is TRBV4-3 and J is TRBJ2-5, with D perhaps TRBD2 (6 bases). Germline-derived CDR1 and CDR2 are LGHNA and YSLEER. Between the trimmed V and J ends, which lost 1 base and 5 bases, there was a span of 14 bases. This CDR3 has 15 amino acids. Here the CDR3 DNA reads TGCGCCAGCAGCCAAGGGGTTGGGGCGGGGGAGACCCAGTACTTC. It yields the protein CASSQGVGAGETQYF.

The chain carries TRBV9 and TRBJ2-1; D is ambiguous. The V gene lost 0 bases and the J gene lost 3 bases, with 13 bases spanning the gap. The germline V gene has CDR1 SGDLS and CDR2 YYNGEE. This CDR3 has 16 amino acids. DNA of the CDR3: TGTGCCAGCAGCGTAGCTGAGGCCCGAATCTACAATGAGCAGTTCTTC. Amino acid sequence: CASSVAEARIYNEQFF.

This clone was seen a few times. The gene calls are TRBV18 and TRBJ2-7, with 8 bases lining up with TRBD2. The CDR3 sequence is 14 residues long. Germline V gene data show CDR1 as KGHSH and CDR2 as LQKENI. Trimming removed 3 bases from V and 3 bases from J; junction bases left unmatched: 4. As DNA, the CDR3 is TGTGCCAGCTCACCGCAGCGGGAGCACTACGAGCAGTACTTC. Its translation is CASSPQREHYEQYF.

The chain links TRBV27 to TRBJ1-5; D gene ambiguous. Germline CDR1 is MNHEY and CDR2 is SMNVEV (reference sequence). V shed 4 bases and J shed 0 bases, with 25 bases lying between them. The CDR3 totals 20 residues. This chain's CDR3 is CASSSQVRNWRAHSNQPQHF. The CDR3 nucleotides are TGTGCCAGCAGTTCTCAGGTAAGGAATTGGCGGGCTCATAGCAATCAGCCCCAGCATTTT.

The V call is TRBV20-1, the J call TRBJ2-5; D gene unclear. CDR1 and CDR2 (germline): DFQATT, SNEGSKA (reference sequence). V lost 6 bases and J lost 4, with 9 bases in between. The length of the CDR3 is 11 residues. The CDR3, as DNA: TGCAGTGCCTTAGCCGGAGAGACCCAGTACTTC. Amino acids: CSALAGETQYF.

The chain joins TRBV28 to TRBJ1-5, with 9 positions matching TRBD1. The CDR3 runs 14 residues. Per the germline V gene, CDR1 is MDHEN and CDR2 is SYDVKM. V was pared by 5 bases and J by 6 bases, with 5 bases of the junction left unmatched. This chain's CDR3 is CASSIGTGIQPQHF. CDR3 nucleotide sequence: TGTGCCAGCAGTATCGGGACAGGGATTCAGCCCCAGCATTTT.

This clone was recorded a few times. V usage is TRBV4-1 and J usage is TRBJ1-1; D remains unclear. Germline CDR1 reads MGHRA; CDR2 reads YSYEKL. The V gene lost 1 base and the J gene lost 8 bases, with 11 bases spanning the gap. CDR3 length equals 13 residues. CDR3 DNA: TGCGCCAGCAGCCAAGCCGTATCAGAAGAAGCTTTCTTT. Translating it yields CASSQAVSEEAFF.

V gene TRBV18 combines with J gene TRBJ2-5; D is perhaps TRBD2 (6 bases). The CDR3 consists of 15 residues. Trimming pared 0 bases from V and 0 bases from J, leaving 8 bases between. In germline, CDR1 is KGHSH, CDR2 LQKENI. In DNA, the CDR3 is TGTGCCAGCTCACCACCCGGGACTTACCAAGAGACCCAGTACTTC. This encodes CASSPPGTYQETQYF.

J is TRBJ2-3 and V is TRBV7-2, with D tentatively TRBD2 (6 bases). The CDR3 is made up of 13 amino acids. In germline, CDR1 is SGHTA, CDR2 FQGNSA. Trimming left V 4 bases short and J 5 bases short, with 10 bases between. Here the CDR3 reads CASSSPGGDTQYF. CDR3 nucleotide sequence: TGTGCCAGCAGCTCGCCCGGGGGAGATACGCAGTATTTT.

V gene TRBV7-2 combines with J gene TRBJ1-3; TRBD1 might be the D (6 bases). V gave up 5 bases and J gave up 4 bases, with 15 bases separating them. Germline V gives CDR1 SGHTA, CDR2 FQGNSA. This CDR3 region has 15 residues. The CDR3 protein is CASSTLQGYGNTIYF. The CDR3 coding sequence is TGTGCCAGCAGCACCCTCCAGGGGTACGGAAACACCATATATTTT.

The chain joins TRBV10-3 to TRBJ2-5; D may be TRBD1 (5 bases). This CDR3 has 12 amino acids. V was pared by 8 bases and J by 7 bases, with 14 bases between. Germline values: CDR1 ENHRY, CDR2 SYGVKD. The CDR3 sequence is CAIGRGTGTQYF. For the CDR3, the DNA is TGTGCCATCGGAAGGGGAACAGGGACCCAGTACTTC.